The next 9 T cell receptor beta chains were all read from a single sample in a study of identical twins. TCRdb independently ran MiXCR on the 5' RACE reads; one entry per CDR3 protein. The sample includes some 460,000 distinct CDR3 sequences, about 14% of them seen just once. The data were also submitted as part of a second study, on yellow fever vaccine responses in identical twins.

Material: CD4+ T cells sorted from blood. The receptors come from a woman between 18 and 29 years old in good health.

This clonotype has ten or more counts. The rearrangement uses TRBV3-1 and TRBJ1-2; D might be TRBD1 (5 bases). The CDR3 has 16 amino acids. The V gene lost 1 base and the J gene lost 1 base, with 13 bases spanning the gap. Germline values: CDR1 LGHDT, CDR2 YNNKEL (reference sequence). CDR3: CASSQGGMGLNYGYTF. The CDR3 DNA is TGTGCCAGCAGCCAAGGAGGGATGGGGCTTAACTATGGCTACACCTTC.

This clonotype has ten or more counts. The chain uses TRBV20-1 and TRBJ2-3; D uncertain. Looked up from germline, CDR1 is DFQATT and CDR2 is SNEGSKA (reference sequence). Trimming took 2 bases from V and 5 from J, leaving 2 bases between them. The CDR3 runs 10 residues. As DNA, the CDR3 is TGCAGTGCTAGATTAGATACGCAGTATTTT. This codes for CSARLDTQYF.

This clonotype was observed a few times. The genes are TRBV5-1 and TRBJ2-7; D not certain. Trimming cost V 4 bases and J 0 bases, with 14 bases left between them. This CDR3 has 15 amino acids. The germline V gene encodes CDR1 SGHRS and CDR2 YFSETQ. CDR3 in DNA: TGCGCCAGCAGCCAAACGGACGCTAGCTCCTACGAGCAGTACTTC. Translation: CASSQTDASSYEQYF.

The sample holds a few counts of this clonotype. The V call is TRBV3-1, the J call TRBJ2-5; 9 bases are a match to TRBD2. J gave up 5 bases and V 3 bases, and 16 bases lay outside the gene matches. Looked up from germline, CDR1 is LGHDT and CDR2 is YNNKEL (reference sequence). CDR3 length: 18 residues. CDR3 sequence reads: CASSHRGGTSWGSETQYF. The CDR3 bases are TGTGCCAGCAGCCACCGGGGGGGGACTAGCTGGGGATCGGAGACCCAGTACTTC.

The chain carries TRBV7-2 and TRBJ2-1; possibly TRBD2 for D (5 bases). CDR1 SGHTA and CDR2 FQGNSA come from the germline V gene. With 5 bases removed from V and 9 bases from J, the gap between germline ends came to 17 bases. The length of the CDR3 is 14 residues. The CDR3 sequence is CASSPGLVGGEQFF. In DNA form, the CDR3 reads TGTGCCAGCAGCCCGGGATTAGTCGGAGGTGAGCAGTTCTTC.

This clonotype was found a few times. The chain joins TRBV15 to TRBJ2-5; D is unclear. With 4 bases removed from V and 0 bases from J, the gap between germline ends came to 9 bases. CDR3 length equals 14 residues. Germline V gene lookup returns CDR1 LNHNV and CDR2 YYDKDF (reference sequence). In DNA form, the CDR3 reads TGTGCCACCAGCAAGAGGCCCTACCAAGAGACCCAGTACTTC. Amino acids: CATSKRPYQETQYF.

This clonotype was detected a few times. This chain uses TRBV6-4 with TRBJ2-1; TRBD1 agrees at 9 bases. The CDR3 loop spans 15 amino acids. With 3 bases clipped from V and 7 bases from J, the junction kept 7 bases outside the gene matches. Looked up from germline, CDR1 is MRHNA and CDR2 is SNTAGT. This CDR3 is CASSEGTGLGNEQFF. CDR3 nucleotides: TGTGCCAGCAGTGAAGGGACAGGGCTGGGAAATGAGCAGTTCTTC.

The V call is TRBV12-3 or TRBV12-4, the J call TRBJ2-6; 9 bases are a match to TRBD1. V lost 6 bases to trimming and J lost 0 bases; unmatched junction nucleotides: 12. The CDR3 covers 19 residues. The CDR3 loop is CASRFRDRAGTSGANVLTF. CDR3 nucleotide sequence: TGTGCCAGCAGGTTCCGGGACAGGGCAGGAACCTCTGGGGCCAACGTCCTGACTTTC.

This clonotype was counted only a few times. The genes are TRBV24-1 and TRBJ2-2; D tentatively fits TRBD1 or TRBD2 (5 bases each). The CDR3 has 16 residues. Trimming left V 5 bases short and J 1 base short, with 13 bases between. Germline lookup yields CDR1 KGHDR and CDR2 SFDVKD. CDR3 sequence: CATSAGERGNTGELFF. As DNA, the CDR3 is TGTGCCACCAGTGCCGGGGAGAGGGGGAACACCGGGGAGCTGTTTTTT.